In this sample, the clone carrying this T cell receptor beta chain turned up once. This record belongs to a study of cytomegalovirus exposure and HLA in healthy donors. Losses at the gene ends were 4 bases for V and 5 bases for J; bases not matched to a gene: 5. The germline V gene encodes CDR1 LNHDA and CDR2 SQIVND (reference sequence). CDR3 size: 15 residues. PCR involved 60 Vbeta and 13 Jbeta primers. Repertoires were generated with immunoSEQ multiplex PCR, while TCRdb's copy carries only in-frame clones and drops some. Of about 89,000 clones listed, 76% were seen once; the top ten hold roughly 1.3%.

Sequencing used PBMCs. The V gene is TRBV19, the J gene TRBJ1-4; TRBD1 matches at 9 bases. The source of this sequence is a male donor in good health and CMV-seronegative. The CDR3, as DNA: TGTGCCAGTAGTAACCCGGGACAGGGAAATGAAAAACTGTTTTTT. This codes for CASSNPGQGNEKLFF.